This T cell receptor beta chain was profiled in a study of cytomegalovirus exposure and HLA in healthy donors. Findings of the study overall: Being productive about 87% or about 30% of the time was typical of most TCR beta V segments in an earlier analysis.

Regarding donors, all were healthy bone marrow donors. CDR1 is SGHTA, CDR2 FQGNSA, per germline. There are 15 residues in the CDR3. Trimming pared 5 bases from V and 5 bases from J, leaving 15 bases between. As for this clone: The target antigen is unknown.

A multiplex PCR was run with 60 Vbeta primers and 13 Jbeta primers. Only in-frame clones appear in the TCRdb table, and some are missing; sequencing was by immunoSEQ multiplex PCR. The sample includes 200,000 to 250,000 clones, approximately 82% of them seen just once. This clonotype was obtained from a woman aged 40 to 55 in good health and CMV-seronegative. The sample was PBMCs. This sequence joins TRBV7-2 and TRBJ2-2; TRBD1 is a possible D gene (6 bases). The CDR3 region has the DNA TGTGCCAGCAGCCTAGGAAACCAGGGGACCGGGGAGCTGTTTTTT. Protein: CASSLGNQGTGELFF.